The source of this T cell receptor (beta chain) is a study of shared clonotypes between healthy human individuals. Background on the study: Three plates each covered CD4 naive and memory; CD8 naive two, CD8 memory one. Findings and limits, study-wide: Compared with clonotypes that all four donors shared, non-shared clonotypes had lower generation probabilities.

The DNA input per sorted-subset replicate PCR was approximately 210 ng, corresponding to around 30,000 T cell genomes. This table comes from immunoSEQ multiplex PCR, and its TCRdb copy is limited to in-frame clones, with some not included. This sample carries under 1 million clones, 96% of them seen once, and the ten largest clones take 0.2% to 0.25%. The CDR3 is 16 amino acids. The trim removed 2 bases at V and 7 bases at J, leaving 4 bases unmatched. Germline CDR1 WNHNN, CDR2 SYGVQD (reference sequence). It was CD45RO-negative cells, positively selected for CCR7, that made up naive CD8 cells, with terminally differentiated effector memory CD45RA+ cells excluded. With respect to this clone: Its antigen is undetermined.

Sample: naive CD8+ T cells sorted from blood. The chain carries TRBV10-1 and TRBJ2-1; TRBD2 agrees at 14 bases. The sequence was collected from a young man in good health. CDR3 sequence (DNA): TGCGCCAGCAGTGAGCCCGGGACTAGCGGGAGTAATGAGCAGTTCTTC. This sequence encodes CASSEPGTSGSNEQFF.